This T cell receptor beta chain was found in a study of regulatory T cells in long-lasting Graves disease. Time point here: newly diagnosed GD, antithyroid drugs for less than 3 months. Preparation of the TCR library used RNA extracted from PBMCs. About this clonotype itself: What it binds is not known.

Study-level findings and limits: Persistent patients shared more public clonotypes (approximately 2,900) than new patients (approximately 1,000).

From germline, CDR1 is SGHRS and CDR2 YFSETQ. The V end lost 5 bases, the J end lost 2 bases, and 10 bases lay between the germline ends. This CDR3 has 13 amino acids. CDR3 regions were amplified by Arm-PCR using iRepertoire HTBI primers to build TCR beta libraries. TCRdb analysed the multiplex PCR reads with MiXCR anew, one entry per CDR3 protein. The table records 550,000 to 600,000 distinct CDR3 sequences, about 16% of them present only once. This same sample was also taken into another study, of T cells in Graves' hyperthyroidism and ophthalmopathy.

The source material was peripheral blood mononuclear cells (PBMCs), sampled at new diagnosis, from a patient treated with antithyroid drugs. The chain combines TRBV5-1 with TRBJ1-2; D gene unclear. This sequence was found in a man between 18 and 35 years old with Graves disease. This CDR3 reads CASRTRSNYGYTF. The CDR3 DNA is TGCGCCAGCAGGACCCGCAGCAACTATGGCTACACCTTC.